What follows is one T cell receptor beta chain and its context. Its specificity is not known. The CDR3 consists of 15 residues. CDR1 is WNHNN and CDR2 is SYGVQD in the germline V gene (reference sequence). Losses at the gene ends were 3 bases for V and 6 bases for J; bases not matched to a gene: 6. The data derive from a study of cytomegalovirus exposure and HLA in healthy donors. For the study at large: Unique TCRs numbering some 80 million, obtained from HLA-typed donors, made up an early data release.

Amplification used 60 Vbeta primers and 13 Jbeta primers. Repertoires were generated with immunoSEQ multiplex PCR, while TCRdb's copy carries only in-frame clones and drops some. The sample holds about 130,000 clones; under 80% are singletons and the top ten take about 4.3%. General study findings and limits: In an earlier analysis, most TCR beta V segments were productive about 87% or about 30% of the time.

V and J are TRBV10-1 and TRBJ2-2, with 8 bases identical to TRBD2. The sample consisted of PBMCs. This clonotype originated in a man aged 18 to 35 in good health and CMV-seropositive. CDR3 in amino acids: CASSDYHGGAGELFF. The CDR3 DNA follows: TGCGCCAGCAGTGACTACCACGGGGGGGCCGGGGAGCTGTTTTTT.